Below, 14 T cell receptor beta chains from the same sample are listed, as sequenced in a study of OX40 agonist ivuxolimab in advanced cancers. The library was obtained by the immunoSEQ multiplex PCR assay. The clones in this table, taken by TCRdb from immuneACCESS, are in-frame only. Not every clone is retained; where verified, under half of the shortfall comes from an unresolved V gene, and the cause of the rest is unknown. The sample yields tens of thousands of clones; more than 75% were counted once. The top ten constitute less than 2.5% of the sample. Sample: CD4+ or CD8+ T cells sorted from blood, taken in a trial of the OX40 agonist ivuxolimab. These receptors came from an adult with an advanced solid tumor such as melanoma, head and neck, liver or kidney cancer.

The V and J genes are TRBV7-3 and TRBJ2-5; no reliable D call. The CDR3 loop spans 13 amino acids. Germline assignment: CDR1 SGHTA and CDR2 FQGTGA. The ends were cut back, 0 bases at V and 1 base at J, with 3 bases in the middle. The chain's CDR3 is CASSLTVQETQYF. For the CDR3, the DNA is TGTGCCAGCAGCTTAACAGTCCAAGAGACCCAGTACTTC.

The V and J genes are TRBV30 and TRBJ1-2; tentatively, D is TRBD1 (6 bases). Trimming cost V 2 bases and J 4 bases, with 11 bases left between them. This CDR3 has 13 amino acids. In germline, CDR1 is GTSNPN, CDR2 SVGIG (reference sequence). CDR3 region: CAWSQGPLYGYTF. The CDR3 DNA reads TGTGCCTGGAGTCAGGGGCCCCTCTATGGCTACACCTTC.

This clone occurred once. This chain links TRBV7-6 with TRBJ1-3; TRBD1 is a possible D gene (6 bases). V was pared by 0 bases and J by 10 bases, with 16 bases between. The CDR3 has 15 residues. Germline V gene lookup returns CDR1 SGHVS and CDR2 FNYEAQ. The CDR3 here is CASSLAQRGGSTIYF. As DNA, the CDR3 is TGTGCCAGCAGCTTAGCGCAGAGAGGGGGTTCGACCATATATTTT.

V is TRBV5-6 and J is TRBJ1-4, with a possible D match to TRBD1 (5 bases). V was trimmed by 4 bases and J by 0 bases, leaving 10 bases between them. Germline CDR1 reads SGHDT; CDR2 reads YYEEEE. The CDR3 extends over 15 amino acids. The CDR3 DNA sequence: TGTGCCAGCAGCAAGGGACGGCCAACTAATGAAAAACTGTTTTTT. Translated: CASSKGRPTNEKLFF.

The chain has TRBV6-1 and TRBJ2-7, with TRBD1 matching over 7 bases. Per the germline V gene, CDR1 is MNHNS and CDR2 is SASEGT. This CDR3 contains 14 residues. The trim removed 2 bases at V and 3 bases at J, leaving 4 bases unmatched. The CDR3 loop reads CASSENRQGYEQYF. The CDR3, as DNA: TGTGCCAGCAGTGAAAACAGACAGGGCTACGAGCAGTACTTC.

The V call is TRBV6-1, the J call TRBJ1-2; the D gene is possibly TRBD1 (6 bases). The CDR3 is 13 residues long. Germline-derived CDR1 and CDR2 are MNHNS and SASEGT. The V gene lost 6 bases and the J gene lost 4 bases, with 12 bases spanning the gap. The CDR3 DNA reads as TGTGCCAGCAGATACAGGGTTGCCTATGGCTACACCTTC. It translates to CASRYRVAYGYTF.

The sample holds a few counts of this clone. This sequence joins TRBV6-1 and TRBJ2-1; 9 bases are a match to TRBD1. CDR3 size: 16 residues. V dropped 4 bases and J dropped 6; count of bases not matched to a gene: 10. Germline assignment: CDR1 MNHNS and CDR2 SASEGT. Here the CDR3 DNA reads TGTGCCAGCAGTGGATTACCGGGACAGGGATCCAATGAGCAGTTCTTC. Encoded protein: CASSGLPGQGSNEQFF.

The chain employs TRBV29-1 and TRBJ1-6; no clear D gene. Germline V gene lookup returns CDR1 SQVTM and CDR2 ANQGSEA. Trimming pared 4 bases from V and 10 bases from J, leaving 14 bases between. The CDR3 runs to 13 residues. The CDR3 DNA reads TGCAGCGTTGGCCCAGCCATCGGATCACCCCTCCACTTT. Its protein is CSVGPAIGSPLHF.

V and J are TRBV10-2 and TRBJ1-5; 7 bases are a match to TRBD1. There are 15 residues in the CDR3. The V and J ends lost 2 bases and 9 bases, in that order; junction bases with no gene match: 10. Germline V gene data show CDR1 as WSHSY and CDR2 as SAAADI. CDR3 sequence reads: CASSEPQGGLWPQHF. The CDR3 region has the DNA TGCGCCAGCAGTGAGCCCCAGGGGGGCCTTTGGCCCCAGCATTTT.

The chain is built from TRBV27 and TRBJ1-4, with 8 nucleotides matching TRBD1. CDR1 MNHEY and CDR2 SMNVEV come from the germline V gene (reference sequence). V shed 6 bases and J 3 bases; nucleotides not matched to a gene: 6. The CDR3 consists of 15 residues. CDR3 region: CASSLYRGANEKLFF. Written as DNA, the CDR3 is TGTGCCAGCAGCCTATACAGGGGGGCTAATGAAAAACTGTTTTTT.

This rearrangement joins TRBV4-3 to TRBJ2-3; D is perhaps TRBD2 (7 bases). In germline, CDR1 is LGHNA, CDR2 YSLEER. V lost 0 bases and J lost 2, with 15 bases in between. The CDR3 covers 17 residues. CDR3 DNA sequence: TGCGCCAGCAGCCAAGATAAGGGGGGGGGCTCCACAGATACGCAGTATTTT. This sequence encodes CASSQDKGGGSTDTQYF.

V usage is TRBV7-2 and J usage is TRBJ1-2, with 7 bases identical to TRBD1. Looked up from germline, CDR1 is SGHTA and CDR2 is FQGNSA. CDR3 length: 14 amino acids. The J segment lost 4 bases and the V segment lost 4 bases, leaving 6 bases of the junction unmatched. The CDR3 coding sequence is TGTGCCAGCAGCTCGCGGACAGGAAGCTATGGCTACACCTTC. Translating gives CASSSRTGSYGYTF.

This chain uses TRBV4-3 with TRBJ2-1; 10 bases match TRBD2. Trimming at V came to 3 bases and at J to 3 bases, leaving 5 bases not matched to a gene. The CDR3 covers 16 residues. The germline gives CDR1 LGHNA, CDR2 YSLEER. The CDR3 loop reads CASSHQSGGVYNEQFF. The CDR3 nucleotides are TGCGCCAGCAGCCACCAAAGCGGGGGGGTCTACAATGAGCAGTTCTTC.

This chain connects TRBV5-4 to TRBJ2-2, with D possibly matching TRBD2 (6 bases). The CDR3 is 15 residues long. Trimming took 6 bases from V and 1 from J, leaving 13 bases between them. Per the germline V gene, CDR1 is SGHNT and CDR2 is YYREEE (reference sequence). The CDR3 is CASTVGGRNTGELFF. The CDR3 region has the DNA TGTGCCAGCACCGTGGGGGGACGGAACACCGGGGAGCTGTTTTTT.